This TCR beta chain stems from a study of blood T cells in healthy people across ages. Whole-study context: About one barcoded beta molecule was captured per two T cells (by template switching).

The V segment lost 6 bases and the J segment 4 bases; nucleotides outside the gene matches: 12. The germline V gene has CDR1 MNHEY and CDR2 SMNVEV (reference sequence). The CDR3 has 16 amino acids. Note on this clonotype: Antigen unknown.

Study results and caveats: Possibly, changes in expanded clonotypes were confounded because donor CMV status was unknown. Across the age range, TCR beta diversity per million T cells fell in a roughly linear way.

Combining a sample-barcoded 5' primer with a J-beta primer mix, a second PCR ran for about 7 to 12 cycles. TCRdb reprocessed the 5' RACE reads with MiXCR, giving one entry per CDR3 protein. The table shows over a million distinct CDR3 sequences, with around 45% occurring only once. The rearrangement links TRBV27 to TRBJ2-7; 10 nucleotides agree with TRBD1. Sequenced material: blood. The origin of this receptor is a woman aged 55-70 years in good health. The CDR3 spells CASSPIRDRGLYEQYF. CDR3 bases: TGTGCCAGCAGCCCCATCCGGGACAGGGGCCTTTACGAGCAGTACTTC.